This T cell receptor beta chain was sequenced for a study of response to subunit inactivated influenza vaccine. MiXCR, applied by TCRdb to the RT-PCR reads, yields one record per CDR3 protein. Of under 750,000 distinct CDR3 sequences detected, roughly 10% appear once; the ten largest clones hold 9.5% to 13%. V gave up 6 bases and J gave up 0 bases, with 12 bases separating them. There are 15 residues in the CDR3. The receptor comes from a man in his fifties or sixties who received an inactivated influenza vaccine. The rearrangement joins TRBV12-3 or TRBV12-4 to TRBJ1-3, with TRBD1 as a possible D gene (5 bases). The sample here was PBMCs from blood, taken on the day of vaccination. CDR3 bases: TGTGCCAGCAGGCCCGGGGCAGTCTCTGGAAACACCATATATTTT. Amino acids: CASRPGAVSGNTIYF.